This T cell receptor beta chain was profiled in a study of cytomegalovirus exposure and HLA in healthy donors. Study-level information: The study's early data release held 80 million to 95 million unique TCRs from HLA-typed donors.

These donors, healthy bone marrow donors, were studied. Findings of the study overall: The authors listed over 150 TCR beta chains as cytomegalovirus-associated. Prior analysis indicated that the majority of TCR beta V segments exhibited productivity approximately 87% or approximately 30% of the time.

The PCR employed 60 Vbeta primers together with 13 Jbeta primers. Clones were read by immunoSEQ multiplex PCR, and TCRdb kept only the in-frame ones, dropping some. Its listing shows around 100,000 clones. In germline, CDR1 is SGHRS, CDR2 YFSETQ. CDR3 length: 16 residues. V lost 4 bases, J lost 4 bases, and 8 bases stayed unmatched. On this clone itself: Its target is unknown.

The receptor was isolated from a man aged 25 to 40 in good health and CMV-seronegative. The sample was PBMCs. This chain uses TRBV5-1 with TRBJ2-1, with 10 bases aligning to TRBD2. The CDR3 region is CASSPLAGGQYNEQFF. The DNA of the CDR3 is TGCGCCAGCAGCCCCTTAGCGGGGGGTCAATACAATGAGCAGTTCTTC.